A selection of T cell receptor beta chains follows, all from one sample in a study of blood T cell repertoires in COVID-19. Assay: immunoSEQ multiplex PCR; the TCRdb copy retains only in-frame clones and omits some. The sample lists about half a million clones; 70% to 90% were seen once. The sequencing input was peripheral blood. These receptors all stem from a human donor in a cohort sampled during active COVID-19. Both conserved end residues are part of each CDR3. The order of the fields is V gene, CDR3 protein.

TRBV10-3	CAISPGTGGQETQYF
TRBV5-1	CASSLEPHLPAGVSYNEQFF
TRBV6-5	CASSSDRGGYGYTF
TRBV28	CASSPAHRGTGELFF
TRBV14	CASSQGLAGVFSEQYF
TRBV6-5	CASFPPAGTGNEQFF
TRBV28	CASSFWDSLSYNSPLHF
TRBV24-1	CATSDTHRGNLGPEAFF
TRBV9	CASSAGRARGTEAFF
TRBV6-2/TRBV6-3	CASSPLANEQFF
TRBV28	CASRPRDRANQPQHF
TRBV6-5	CASSPITGLYGYTF
TRBV11-2	CASSPTSGYNEQFF
TRBV2	CASSQDIGGKLFF
TRBV18	CASSPGQSDTEAFF
TRBV11-3	CASSTGQGVDTQYF
TRBV7-3	CASSPLAGGHDEQFF
TRBV29-1	CSVDIGGNRNTEAFF